This passage covers 18 T cell receptor beta chains from one sample sequenced in a study of cytotoxic CD8 clonotypes in ibrutinib-treated CLL. The data were produced by immunoSEQ multiplex PCR, yet TCRdb's version contains in-frame clones alone and is incomplete. This sample has about 76,000 clones, with around four fifths found just once. The sample here was PBMCs, taken after 24 months of ibrutinib treatment. The receptor set was obtained from a human donor with chronic lymphocytic leukemia.

This chain connects TRBV23-1 to TRBJ1-5; the D gene is possibly TRBD1 (6 bases). TRBV23-1 is reported as an ORF; its role is uncertain. The length of the CDR3 is 19 residues. V was shortened by 6 bases and J by 0 bases, with 24 bases between the two germline ends. CDR3 DNA sequence: TGCGCCAGCAGAACTTCCGGGACACCGAGAGACTATAGCAATCAGCCCCAGCATTTT. Residues: CASRTSGTPRDYSNQPQHF.

The V gene is TRBV19, the J gene TRBJ2-5; 7 bases agree with TRBD2. There are 14 residues in the CDR3. The V gene's germline CDR1 is LNHDA and CDR2 SQIVND (reference sequence). The V gene end was trimmed by 1 base and the J gene end by 4 bases; junction bases not matched to a gene: 3. In DNA form, the CDR3 reads TGTGCCAGTAGTATAGGGGGAGGGCCAGAGACCCAGTACTTC. Its translation is CASSIGGGPETQYF. The full variable domain, completed using reference TRBV19 and TRBJ2-5, is DGGITQSPKYLFRKEGQNVTLSCEQNLNHDAMYWYRQDPGQGLRLIYYSQIVNDFQKGDIAEGYSVSREKKESFPLTVTSAQKNPTAFYLCASSIGGGPETQYFGPGTRLLVL.

This chain links TRBV20-1 with TRBJ2-5; tentatively, D is TRBD1 or TRBD2 (5 bases each). Germline CDR1 and CDR2: DFQATT and SNEGSKA (reference sequence). This CDR3 is built from 11 residues. The CDR3 sequence is CSGTYQETQYF. As DNA, the CDR3 is TGCAGCGGGACGTACCAAGAGACCCAGTACTTC.

With regard to this clone: The sample has other DNA sequences that encode this CDR3 too. The V call is TRBV19, the J call TRBJ2-1; 8 nucleotides align to TRBD2. CDR3 size: 17 residues. The germline V gene encodes CDR1 LNHDA and CDR2 SQIVND (reference sequence). V lost 3 bases, J lost 0 bases, and 7 bases stayed unmatched. CDR3: CASSIGTSGRSYNEQFF. Here the CDR3 DNA reads TGTGCCAGTAGTATCGGTACTAGCGGCCGCTCCTACAATGAGCAGTTCTTC.

This chain links TRBV7-2 with TRBJ2-7; D tentatively reads TRBD1 or TRBD2 (5 bases each). The germline gives CDR1 SGHTA, CDR2 FQGNSA. V was cut by 2 bases and J by 6 bases, with 17 bases left in between. CDR3 length: 15 residues. The CDR3 DNA is TGTGCCAGCAGCTTATCCCGGGACCCTCTCGCCGAGCAGTACTTC. It translates to CASSLSRDPLAEQYF.

The chain joins TRBV6-5 to TRBJ1-1; D uncertain. The V gene's germline CDR1 is MNHEY and CDR2 SVGAGI. The CDR3 sequence is 15 residues long. V lost 0 bases to trimming and J lost 4 bases, with 12 bases between them. Written as DNA, the CDR3 is TGTGCCAGCAGTTACTCGACCAGGCCGGGCACTGAAGCTTTCTTT. It codes for CASSYSTRPGTEAFF.

V is TRBV27 and J is TRBJ2-3; 11 positions match TRBD2. The CDR3 runs 17 residues. CDR1 and CDR2 (germline): MNHEY, SMNVEV (reference sequence). V was clipped by 7 bases and J by 0 bases; unmatched bases: 9. The CDR3, as DNA: TGTGCCAGCAATCTAGCGGGAGGCCCCTCTAGCACAGATACGCAGTATTTT. Translation: CASNLAGGPSSTDTQYF.

The genes are TRBV2 and TRBJ2-7; TRBD1 matches at 8 bases. Germline lookup yields CDR1 SNHLY and CDR2 FYNNEI. V shed 6 bases, J shed 7 bases, and the junction held 5 bases outside the gene matches. The CDR3 consists of 12 residues. In DNA form, the CDR3 reads TGTGCCAGCAGGGGACAGGCGGAGGAGCAGTACTTC. It translates to CASRGQAEEQYF. Drawing the rest from reference TRBV2 and TRBJ2-7, the complete variable domain is EPEVTQTPSHQVTQMGQEVILRCVPISNHLYFYWYRQILGQKVEFLVSFYNNEISEKSEIFDDQFSVERPDGSNFTLKIRSTKLEDSAMYFCASRGQAEEQYFGPGTRLTVT.

This clone has a handful of counts. The rearrangement uses TRBV6-1 and TRBJ1-2; unclear D gene. CDR3 length: 13 residues. Germline values: CDR1 MNHNS, CDR2 SASEGT. V was trimmed by 2 bases and J by 0 bases, leaving 4 bases between them. In DNA form, the CDR3 reads TGTGCCAGCAGTGAACGGCCTAACTATGGCTACACCTTC. Translation gives CASSERPNYGYTF.

This chain uses TRBV6-6 with TRBJ2-2; weak D call: TRBD2 (5 bases). Germline V gene lookup returns CDR1 MNHNY and CDR2 SVGAGI (reference sequence). The CDR3 runs to 15 residues. V dropped 5 bases and J dropped 1 base, with 11 bases sitting between them. The CDR3 loop reads CASSRGLMNTGELFF. The CDR3 DNA is TGTGCCAGCAGTCGTGGACTGATGAACACCGGGGAGCTGTTTTTT.

V gene TRBV6-1 combines with J gene TRBJ1-5; the match to TRBD1 covers 9 bases. With V trimmed by 4 bases and J by 3 bases, 4 bases remained unmatched. Germline-derived CDR1 and CDR2 are MNHNS and SASEGT. This CDR3 comprises 15 residues. In nucleotides, the CDR3 is TGTGCCAGCAGTGCCGGGACAGGGAACAATCAGCCCCAGCATTTT. Translated: CASSAGTGNNQPQHF.

This chain connects TRBV9 to TRBJ1-1; weak D call: TRBD1 (5 bases). Germline CDR1 SGDLS, CDR2 YYNGEE. The CDR3 consists of 13 residues. Trimming left V 4 bases short and J 0 bases short, with 7 bases between. The CDR3 sequence: CASSLDMNTEAFF. CDR3 nucleotide sequence: TGTGCCAGCAGCCTGGACATGAACACTGAAGCTTTCTTT.

The chain has TRBV6-5 and TRBJ2-1; D is possibly TRBD2 (6 bases). V was trimmed by 0 bases and J by 4 bases, leaving 10 bases between them. CDR1 and CDR2 (germline): MNHEY, SVGAGI. The CDR3 is 15 amino acids. CDR3 bases: TGTGCCAGCAGTTACTCGATGGAGGGTTACAATGAGCAGTTCTTC. Its translation: CASSYSMEGYNEQFF.

The V call is TRBV9, the J call TRBJ2-3; 7 positions agree with TRBD1. Per germline, CDR1 SGDLS and CDR2 YYNGEE. This CDR3 comprises 15 residues. Losses at the gene ends were 3 bases for V and 5 bases for J; bases not matched to a gene: 9. CDR3 protein: CASSETGSGLDTQYF. The CDR3 region has the DNA TGTGCCAGCAGCGAGACAGGGTCAGGTTTAGATACGCAGTATTTT. Full variable domain (missing parts from reference TRBV9 and TRBJ2-3): DSGVTQTPKHLITATGQRVTLRCSPRSGDLSVYWYQQSLDQGLQFLIQYYNGEERAKGNILERFSAQQFPDLHSELNLSSLELGDSALYFCASSETGSGLDTQYFGPGTRLTVL.

The chain recombines TRBV18 with TRBJ2-6; D remains ambiguous. Trimming stripped 0 bases from V and 0 bases from J, with 3 bases between. The CDR3 consists of 15 residues. Germline V lookup: CDR1 KGHSH, CDR2 LQKENI. This CDR3 is CASSPPGSGANVLTF. The CDR3 DNA reads as TGTGCCAGCTCACCACCCGGCTCTGGGGCCAACGTCCTGACTTTC.

The rearrangement joins TRBV7-3 to TRBJ2-3, with D tentatively TRBD1 (7 bases). The CDR3 sequence is 14 residues long. Trimming removed 4 bases from V and 4 bases from J, with 12 bases in between. Germline CDR1 is SGHTA and CDR2 is FQGTGA. Written as DNA, the CDR3 is TGTGCCAGCAGCTCAGGGGGAGGCTCAGATACGCAGTATTTT. Its translation is CASSSGGGSDTQYF.

This clone was picked up a small number of times. J is TRBJ1-6 and V is TRBV5-4; unclear D gene. The CDR3 consists of 14 residues. Germline V gene data show CDR1 as SGHNT and CDR2 as YYREEE (reference sequence). The ends were cut back, 3 bases at V and 0 bases at J, with 4 bases in the middle. The chain's CDR3 is CASSYSSYNSPLHF. The DNA for the CDR3 is TGTGCCAGCAGCTATAGCTCCTATAATTCACCCCTCCACTTT. The variable domain in full, completed from reference TRBV5-4 and TRBJ1-6, reads ETGVTQSPTHLIKTRGQQVTLRCSSQSGHNTVSWYQQALGQGPQFIFQYYREEENGRGNFPPRFSGLQFPNYSSELNVNALELDDSALYLCASSYSSYNSPLHFGNGTRLTVT.

This clone appeared once. The chain links TRBV7-3 to TRBJ2-2; D might be TRBD1 or TRBD2, each matching 5 bases. V lost 5 bases and J lost 2, with 12 bases in between. The CDR3 runs to 15 residues. Germline-derived CDR1 and CDR2 are SGHTA and FQGTGA. CDR3 nucleotide sequence: TGTGCCAGCAGCATCACCCGGGACAACACCGGGGAGCTGTTTTTT. Amino acid sequence: CASSITRDNTGELFF.